Described below is a single T cell receptor (beta chain) sequence and its context. Its specific antigen is unknown. No qualities accompany the bases; no much larger clone lies one base away. These data are taken from a study of shared clonotypes between healthy human individuals (dated by TCRdb to 2020 to 2021). About the full investigation: The cohort comprised two women and a few men aged 18 to 49 years. For each donor, CD4 naive and CD4 memory were each given three plates, CD8 naive was given two plates, and CD8 memory was given one plate. Blood TCR repertoires of 5 or 6 healthy adults were deeply sequenced to estimate repertoire size and the extent of clonotype sharing between individuals. To increase sequencing depth and limit assay-specific biases, TCR repertoire library preparation and sequencing were carried out by different laboratories using diverse techniques. Each donor's leukapheresis produced roughly between roughly 0.94 and 9.5 billion PBMCs.

TCR CDR3 regions were amplified from genomic DNA by multiplex PCR using the deep immunoSEQ assay. Extracted genomic DNA from each cell subset was spread evenly across all wells of several immunoSEQ 96-well plates, with each plate serving as a replicate. For sorted subsets, 150 to 250 ng of genomic DNA, equivalent to roughly 30,000 T cell genomes, went into each replicate PCR. The purified libraries were quantified using a Qubit 3.0 fluorometer, sized with a Bioanalyzer 2100, and then quantified again using the KAPA Library Quantification kit. Every immunoSEQ 96-well plate was sequenced on a separate single-read 150-cycle Illumina NextSeq 550 flow cell. Under the source paper's analysis protocol: Because the immunoSEQ output included only junctional sequences and no quality scores, the filtering could not be the same as the filtering used for full-length reads. To assign V/J genes and CDR3, sequences were annotated against IMGT germline references using PyIR, a Python wrapper for IgBLAST v1.9. Reads were filtered out if the reads had weak V/J assignments (E-value above 1e-6), no CDR3, stop codons, out-of-frame junctions, or ambiguous translated residues. V3J clonotypes were defined as sequences sharing an identical inferred V gene, J gene, and CDR3 amino acid sequence. Percentage overlap between repertoires was calculated by dividing the number of shared unique clonotypes by the size of the smaller repertoire. Three approaches were used to assess repertoire richness: RTK rarefaction, the Chao1 estimator, and Recon v2.1 estimates of unobserved clonotypes. Generation probabilities were computed with OLGA for all TCRbeta clonotypes obtained by the gDNA method from a handful of donors. TCRdb mirrors the immuneACCESS table, restricted to in-frame sequences. Some clones are absent from its copies; in checked studies, under half trace to an unresolved V gene, and the reason for the others is unknown. The V and J calls and clone size were taken over from that table, and D and trimming were inferred from the DNA. The table for this sample lists millions of clones; approximately 94% of them were counted only once. In total, the top ten clones hold 0.11% to 0.15% of the sample.

Findings and caveats that apply to the study as a whole: Even with the large sequencing depth, rarefaction of the sorted-subset datasets indicated that sequencing was incomplete. Sharing across a handful of donors was observed for around 5% of naive CD4, around 3.5% of naive CD8, 2% to 2.5% of memory CD4, and about 0.4% of memory CD8 clonotypes. Sampling was restricted to blood, and TCR repertoires in tissue are likely to differ from TCR repertoires in blood. Higher generation probabilities were observed for clonotypes shared by all four sorted-subset donors than for non-shared clonotypes. Because the study included a small number of donors, the genetic and exposure-history diversity represented was limited. Based on pairwise subsampling, the degree of clonotype sharing among donors was expected to be affected by sequencing depth. Naive subsets generally had larger estimated clonotype richness than memory subsets.

CDR1 and CDR2 are drawn from the germline V gene: MNHNS, SASEGT. The CDR3 has 14 amino acids, counting the end cysteine and phenylalanine. The DNA shown is the 42-base CDR3, in frame from base 1. Trimming removed 2 bases from V and 6 bases from J, leaving 10 bases between the germline ends. The donors were healthy, HIV-negative adults with no recently reported acute infections or vaccinations. Every donor was a Caucasian adult living in Nashville, Tennessee, USA. Magnetic negative selection was used to enrich CD4+ T cells, after which naive cells were positively selected on CD45RA and the negative fraction became the memory subset. Blood was obtained by leukapheresis, after which PBMCs were separated by Ficoll-Histopaque density gradient centrifugation and cryopreserved in liquid nitrogen vapor phase. Purity and quantity of every magnetically sorted T cell population were checked by analytical flow cytometry. From each sorted fraction, genomic DNA was isolated and quantified by UV absorbance on a Nanodrop 2000c.

The TCR comes from a man between 18 and 35 years old in good health. The source material was naive CD4+ T cells sorted from blood. Sample cell subset or site, as interpreted from the label and publication: CD45RA+ positively selected. Here the chain combines TRBV6-1 and TRBJ1-4, with no confident D gene call. The CDR3 has the sequence CASSETQLHEKLFF. The base sequence is TGTGCCAGCAGTGAAACACAGCTTCATGAAAAACTGTTTTTT.